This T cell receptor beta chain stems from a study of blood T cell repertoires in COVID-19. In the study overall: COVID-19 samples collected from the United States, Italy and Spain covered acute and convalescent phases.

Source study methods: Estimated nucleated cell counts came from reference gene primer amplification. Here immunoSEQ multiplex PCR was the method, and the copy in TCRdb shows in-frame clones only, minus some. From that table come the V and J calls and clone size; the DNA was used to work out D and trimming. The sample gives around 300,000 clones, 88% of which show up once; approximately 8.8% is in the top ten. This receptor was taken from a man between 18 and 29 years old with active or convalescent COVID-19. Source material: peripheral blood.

The CDR3 is CASSIGSGGGGYTF. CDR3 nucleotides: TGTGCCAGTAGTATAGGATCGGGAGGTGGAGGCTACACCTTC. The genes are TRBV19 and TRBJ1-2; D is uncertain. V lost 1 base to trimming and J lost 8 bases, with 14 bases between them. This CDR3 is 14 amino acids long. CDR1 and CDR2 (germline): LNHDA, SQIVND (reference sequence). Full variable domain (rest looked up from reference TRBV19 and TRBJ1-2): DGGITQSPKYLFRKEGQNVTLSCEQNLNHDAMYWYRQDPGQGLRLIYYSQIVNDFQKGDIAEGYSVSREKKESFPLTVTSAQKNPTAFYLCASSIGSGGGGYTFGSGTRLTVV.